The entry below gives a single T cell receptor (beta chain) sequence along with its context. A far larger clone is just one base off, so this is likely a read error. The source of the sample is a study of low-dose radiotherapy and immunotherapy resistance in tumors. CDR1 and CDR2 (germline): SGHVS, FNYEAQ. V was cut by 6 bases and J by 1 base, with 19 bases left in between. The CDR3 is made up of 16 amino acids. First-strand cDNA used TRAV- and TRBV-specific primers, covering alpha and beta chains. TCR amplification involved 15 to 25 PCR cycles with a constant-region primer and V-primer adapter. Using its own MiXCR run on the reads, TCRdb lists one record per CDR3 protein. The sample carries just over 90,000 distinct CDR3 sequences, 20% to 25% recorded once. Time point given: after trial treatment. Treatment specified: LDRT plus nivolumab, ipilimumab, low-dose cyclophosphamide and aspirin (RACIN trial).

The starting material was PBMCs, obtained after low-dose radiotherapy plus immunotherapy. The V gene is TRBV7-6, the J gene TRBJ2-7, with D perhaps TRBD2 (5 bases). This sequence originates from a female donor with ovarian cancer. CDR3 in DNA: TGTGCCAGCAGGGCCAAGACCGGGGTTCCGTCCTACGAGCAGTACTTC. Protein: CASRAKTGVPSYEQYF.